This T cell receptor (beta chain) was captured by sequencing in a study of blood T cell repertoires in COVID-19. Study context: Italy, Spain and the United States were the sources of the convalescent and acute COVID-19 samples. In each case, the material was cDNA or gDNA derived from T cells, B-cell-depleted T cells, or PBMCs.

The CDR3 sequence is 13 residues long. Trimming took off 7 bases at V and 1 base at J, with 8 bases between the two ends. Germline CDR1 reads SGHTA; CDR2 reads FQGTGA. Original analysis: Estimated nucleated cell counts came from reference gene primer amplification. Generated by immunoSEQ multiplex PCR, the TCRdb table keeps only in-frame clones and is missing some. V, J and clone size reflect that table, while D and trimming were determined from the DNA. This table has roughly 110,000 clones, roughly 84% appearing once. The sequenced material came from peripheral blood. The rearrangement joins TRBV7-3 to TRBJ2-1; possible D gene TRBD1, 6 bases. This sequence was found in a woman in her 70s who had recovered from COVID-19. Here the CDR3 DNA reads TGTGCCAGCACCCAGGGGTCCTACAATGAGCAGTTCTTC. This encodes CASTQGSYNEQFF.